The rows below give T cell receptor beta chains drawn from one sample of a study of T cells in Graves' hyperthyroidism and ophthalmopathy. TCRdb passed the multiplex PCR reads through MiXCR, listing each CDR3 protein once. The table lists hundreds of thousands of distinct CDR3 sequences, just over 45% of them singletons. Input material: peripheral blood or thyroid tissue (not recorded which). These receptors originate from a woman aged 18-29 years with Graves' hyperthyroidism. The CDR3 runs from the conserved cysteine through the conserved F or W. D genes are given only for firm matches. Expanded clones get a size class; other rows say once, few or many, or leave the size out.

>NA|TRBJ1-1|few|TRBV20-1
CSAGGSTEAFF
TGCAGTGCTGGGGGGAGCACTGAAGCTTTCTTT
>NA|TRBJ1-4|many|TRBV2
CASSDEIVGGEKLFF
TGTGCCAGCAGTGACGAAATCGTTGGAGGTGAAAAACTGTTTTTT
>NA|TRBJ1-6|NA|TRBV2
CASRKGPGSPLHF
TGTGCCAGCAGAAAGGGCCCTGGTTCACCCCTCCACTTT
>NA|TRBJ1-5|NA|TRBV7-2
CASSLMAGRNQPQHF
TGTGCCAGCAGCTTAATGGCAGGGAGGAATCAGCCCCAGCATTTT
>NA|TRBJ1-2|few|TRBV29-1
CSAGPRGDYTF
TGCAGCGCCGGGCCGCGGGGCGACTACACCTTC
>TRBD1|TRBJ2-7|NA|TRBV10-3
CAISEDRVGEQYF
TGTGCCATCAGTGAGGACAGGGTGGGAGAGCAGTACTTC
>NA|TRBJ1-1|many|TRBV7-9
CASTSQNTEAFF
TGTGCCAGCACCTCACAGAACACTGAAGCTTTCTTT
>NA|TRBJ1-2|NA|TRBV7-2
CASSLAQSGDYGYTF
TGTGCCAGCAGCTTAGCCCAGTCAGGGGACTATGGCTACACCTTC
>TRBD1|TRBJ2-5|many|TRBV5-4
CACGDRALQETQYF
TGTGCCTGCGGGGACAGGGCCCTTCAAGAGACCCAGTACTTC
>NA|TRBJ1-3|NA|TRBV10-3
CASRAGTTGNTIYF
TGTGCCAGCAGGGCCGGGACAACAGGAAACACCATATATTTT
>TRBD1|TRBJ1-1|once|TRBV7-8
CASSLVPTGTGVEAFF
TGTGCCAGCAGCTTAGTCCCGACCGGGACAGGGGTTGAAGCTTTCTTT
>NA|TRBJ1-1|NA|TRBV25-1
CASSLRPRGLDTEAFF
TGTGCCAGCAGCCTCCGGCCCCGGGGTTTGGACACTGAAGCTTTCTTT
>TRBD2|TRBJ2-2|NA|TRBV6-2/TRBV6-3
CASSKLAEHVAGELFF
TGTGCCAGCAGCAAACTAGCGGAGCACGTAGCCGGGGAGCTGTTTTTT
>TRBD1|TRBJ1-5|many|TRBV7-6
CASSAHSDRDYQPQHF
TGTGCCAGCAGCGCCCACAGCGACAGGGATTATCAGCCCCAGCATTTT
>TRBD1|TRBJ1-4|NA|TRBV20-1
CSARDRGGQGNEKLFF
TGCAGTGCTAGAGATAGAGGGGGACAGGGTAATGAAAAACTGTTTTTT
>NA|TRBJ1-5|NA|TRBV10-3
CAIRPSGRAQLVYEHF
TGTGCCATCAGACCCAGCGGGAGGGCTCAACTCGTCTACGAGCATTTT
>NA|TRBJ2-5|NA|TRBV20-1
CSALRQTTQETQYF
TGCAGTGCTCTTCGGCAGACGACCCAAGAGACCCAGTACTTC
>TRBD1|TRBJ2-7|NA|TRBV2
CASARPGQDEQYF
TGTGCCAGCGCCCGTCCAGGACAGGACGAGCAGTACTTC
>NA|TRBJ1-5|many|TRBV24-1
CATRAHQDQPQHF
TGTGCCACCAGGGCCCACCAGGATCAGCCCCAGCATTTT
>NA|TRBJ1-3|many|TRBV29-1
CSVEGAGRGNTIYF
TGCAGCGTTGAAGGGGCAGGGCGAGGAAACACCATATATTTT
>NA|TRBJ1-1|NA|TRBV10-3
CAISATGQDTEAFF
TGTGCCATCAGTGCTACGGGCCAGGACACTGAAGCTTTCTTT
>NA|TRBJ2-7|NA|TRBV7-9
CASSLRAGPYEQYF
TGTGCCAGCAGCTTAAGGGCAGGCCCCTACGAGCAGTACTTC
>NA|TRBJ1-6|NA|TRBV2
CASRKTVVNSPLHF
TGTGCCAGCAGGAAGACGGTGGTCAATTCACCCCTCCACTTT
>TRBD1|TRBJ2-7|NA|TRBV10-3
CASEQGKRHEQYF
TGTGCCAGTGAACAGGGGAAACGTCACGAGCAGTACTTC
>NA|TRBJ2-7|few|TRBV4-1
CASSQAGGQMIYEQYF
TGCGCCAGCAGCCAAGCAGGCGGACAGATGATCTACGAGCAGTACTTC
>TRBD2|TRBJ2-6|NA|TRBV7-2
CASSALAGGVLTF
TGTGCCAGCAGCGCACTAGCGGGAGGGGTCCTGACTTTC
>NA|TRBJ1-1|NA|TRBV24-1
CATSQQVGFF
TGTGCCACCAGTCAGCAGGTCGGTTTCTTT
>TRBD1|TRBJ2-7|NA|TRBV29-1
CSVRGREQYF
TGCAGCGTCAGGGGGCGAGAGCAGTACTTC
>NA|TRBJ1-2|NA|TRBV9
CASTNRDTGNYGYTF
TGTGCCAGCACGAACCGGGACACAGGAAACTATGGCTACACCTTC